This T cell receptor (beta chain) was captured by sequencing in a study of T cell responses to AZD1222 COVID-19 vaccine. Trimming cost V 4 bases and J 8 bases, with 8 bases left between them. The CDR3 contains 12 residues. Using immunoSEQ multiplex PCR, the repertoire was profiled, and TCRdb retains in-frame clones only, with some absent. This sample yields 20,000 to 25,000 clones, of which 82% are seen a single time; less than 50% belongs to the top ten. This clonotype originated in an adult in good health. This chain links TRBV12-3 or TRBV12-4 with TRBJ1-4, with D unresolved. The sample consisted of peripheral blood, taken on day 0 of AZD1222 vaccination. The DNA of the CDR3 is TGTGCCAGCAGTTCTCGGTCCGAAAAACTGTTTTTT. Its translation is CASSSRSEKLFF.